This record concerns one T cell receptor (beta chain) sequence. The junction departs from the called germline gene at one end, perhaps through a read error. The sample originates from a study of blood T cells in healthy people across ages. Across the whole study: Every two T cells gave about one barcoded beta molecule via template switching.

Each sample yielded at least 5 micrograms of PBMC total RNA. This CDR3 contains 16 residues. Per the germline V gene, CDR1 is DFQATT and CDR2 is SNEGSKA (reference sequence). For the second PCR, which ran for about 6 to 11 cycles, a sample-barcoded 5' primer and a J-beta primer mix were used. One entry per CDR3 protein, called by TCRdb with MiXCR from the 5' RACE reads. The sample carries about 540,000 distinct CDR3 sequences, around 24% recorded once. The data were also submitted as part of a second study, on T cells of mothers and their children. From that study: Three healthy Caucasian mothers served as donors, and their six children did as well. Similar effects of thymic selection on TCR recombination output were recorded in related and unrelated pairs.

The clonotype originates from a boy aged 5-17 years in good health. The specimen was blood. The chain couples TRBV20-1 to TRBJ2-2, with a possible D match to TRBD1 (5 bases). The CDR3 protein is CCARDIVHQGTGELFF. CDR3 DNA sequence: TGCTGTGCTAGAGATATAGTCCACCAGGGCACCGGGGAGCTGTTTTTT.